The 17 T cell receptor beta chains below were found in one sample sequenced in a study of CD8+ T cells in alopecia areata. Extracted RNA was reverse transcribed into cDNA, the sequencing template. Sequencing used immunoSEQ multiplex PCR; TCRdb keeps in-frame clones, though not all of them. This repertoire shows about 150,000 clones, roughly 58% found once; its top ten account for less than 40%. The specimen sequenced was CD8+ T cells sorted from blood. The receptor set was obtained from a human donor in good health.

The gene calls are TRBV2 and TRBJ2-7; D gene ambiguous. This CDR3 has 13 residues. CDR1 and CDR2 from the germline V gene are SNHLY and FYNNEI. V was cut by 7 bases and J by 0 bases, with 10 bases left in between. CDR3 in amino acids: CASTRTSSYEQYF. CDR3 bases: TGTGCCAGCACCCGGACGAGCTCCTACGAGCAGTACTTC. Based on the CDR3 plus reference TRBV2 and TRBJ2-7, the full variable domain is EPEVTQTPSHQVTQMGQEVILRCVPISNHLYFYWYRQILGQKVEFLVSFYNNEISEKSEIFDDQFSVERPDGSNFTLKIRSTKLEDSAMYFCASTRTSSYEQYFGPGTRLTVT.

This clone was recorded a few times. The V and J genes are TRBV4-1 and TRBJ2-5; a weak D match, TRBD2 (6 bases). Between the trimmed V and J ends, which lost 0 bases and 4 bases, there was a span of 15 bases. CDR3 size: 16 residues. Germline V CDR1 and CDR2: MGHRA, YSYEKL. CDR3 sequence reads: CASSQEGLRLGETQYF. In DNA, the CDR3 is TGCGCCAGCAGCCAAGAGGGACTCCGGCTCGGAGAGACCCAGTACTTC.

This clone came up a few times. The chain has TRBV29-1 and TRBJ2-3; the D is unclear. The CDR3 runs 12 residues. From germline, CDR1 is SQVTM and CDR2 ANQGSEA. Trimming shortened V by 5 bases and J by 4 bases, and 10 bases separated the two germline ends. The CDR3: CSVLRPADTQYF. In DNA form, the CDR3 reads TGCAGCGTTTTAAGGCCGGCAGATACGCAGTATTTT.

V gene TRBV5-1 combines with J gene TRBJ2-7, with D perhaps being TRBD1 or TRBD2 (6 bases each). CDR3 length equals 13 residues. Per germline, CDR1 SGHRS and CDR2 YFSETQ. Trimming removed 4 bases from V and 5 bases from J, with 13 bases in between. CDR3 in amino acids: CASSPAGGHEQYF. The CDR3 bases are TGCGCCAGCAGCCCCGCTGGGGGGCACGAGCAGTACTTC.

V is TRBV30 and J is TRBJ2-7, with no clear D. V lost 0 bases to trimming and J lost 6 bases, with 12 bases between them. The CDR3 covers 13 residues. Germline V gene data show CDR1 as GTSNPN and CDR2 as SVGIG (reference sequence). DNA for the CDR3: TGTGCCTGGAGTGTACAGTCCCTACTCGAGCAGTACTTC. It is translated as CAWSVQSLLEQYF.

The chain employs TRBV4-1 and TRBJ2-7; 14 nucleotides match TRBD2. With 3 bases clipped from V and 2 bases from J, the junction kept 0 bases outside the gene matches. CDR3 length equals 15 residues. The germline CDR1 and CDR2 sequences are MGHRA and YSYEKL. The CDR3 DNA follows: TGCGCCAGCAGCCAGACTAGCGGGAGGGCCTACGAGCAGTACTTC. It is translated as CASSQTSGRAYEQYF.

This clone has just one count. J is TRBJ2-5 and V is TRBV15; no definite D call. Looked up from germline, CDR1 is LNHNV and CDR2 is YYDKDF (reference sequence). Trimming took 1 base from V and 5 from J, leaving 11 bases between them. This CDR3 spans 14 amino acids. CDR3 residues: CATSRVRSAETQYF. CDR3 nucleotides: TGTGCCACCAGCAGAGTACGTTCGGCGGAGACCCAGTACTTC.

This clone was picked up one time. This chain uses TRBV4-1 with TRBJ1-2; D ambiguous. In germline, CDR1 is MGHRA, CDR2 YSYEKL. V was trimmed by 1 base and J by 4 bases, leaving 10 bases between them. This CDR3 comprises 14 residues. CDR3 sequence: CASSQGAVFYGYTF. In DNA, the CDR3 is TGCGCCAGCAGCCAAGGGGCAGTATTCTATGGCTACACCTTC.

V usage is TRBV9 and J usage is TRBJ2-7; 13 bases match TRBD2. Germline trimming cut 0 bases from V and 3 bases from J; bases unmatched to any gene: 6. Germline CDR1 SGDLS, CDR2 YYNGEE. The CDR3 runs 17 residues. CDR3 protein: CASSVGLAGGEDYEQYF. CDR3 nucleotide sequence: TGTGCCAGCAGCGTAGGACTAGCGGGAGGTGAAGACTACGAGCAGTACTTC.

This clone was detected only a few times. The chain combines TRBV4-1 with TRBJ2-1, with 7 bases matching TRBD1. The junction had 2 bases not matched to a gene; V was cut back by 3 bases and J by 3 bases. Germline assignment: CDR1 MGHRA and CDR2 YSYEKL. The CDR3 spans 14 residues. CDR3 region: CASSHRQGYNEQFF. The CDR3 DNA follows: TGCGCCAGCAGCCATAGACAGGGCTACAATGAGCAGTTCTTC.

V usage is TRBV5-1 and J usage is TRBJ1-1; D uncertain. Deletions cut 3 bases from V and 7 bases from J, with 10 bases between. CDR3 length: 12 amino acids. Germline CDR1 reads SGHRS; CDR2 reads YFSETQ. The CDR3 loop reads CASSSQGSEAFF. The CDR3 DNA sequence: TGCGCCAGCAGCTCCCAAGGAAGTGAAGCTTTCTTT. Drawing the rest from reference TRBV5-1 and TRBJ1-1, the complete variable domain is KAGVTQTPRYLIKTRGQQVTLSCSPISGHRSVSWYQQTPGQGLQFLFEYFSETQRNKGNFPGRFSGRQFSNSRSEMNVSTLELGDSALYLCASSSQGSEAFFGQGTRLTVV.

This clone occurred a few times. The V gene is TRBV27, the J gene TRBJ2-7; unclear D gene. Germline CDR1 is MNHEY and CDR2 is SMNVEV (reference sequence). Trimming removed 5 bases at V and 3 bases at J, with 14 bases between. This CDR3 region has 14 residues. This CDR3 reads CASSHRGSLYEQYF. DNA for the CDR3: TGTGCCAGCAGTCATCGCGGATCCCTCTACGAGCAGTACTTC.

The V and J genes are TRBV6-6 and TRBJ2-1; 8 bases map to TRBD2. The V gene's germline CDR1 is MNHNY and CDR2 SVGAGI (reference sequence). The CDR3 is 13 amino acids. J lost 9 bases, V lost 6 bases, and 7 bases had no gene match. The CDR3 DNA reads TGTGCCAGCAGCCTTAGCGGGATGGTTGAGCAGTTCTTC. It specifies CASSLSGMVEQFF.

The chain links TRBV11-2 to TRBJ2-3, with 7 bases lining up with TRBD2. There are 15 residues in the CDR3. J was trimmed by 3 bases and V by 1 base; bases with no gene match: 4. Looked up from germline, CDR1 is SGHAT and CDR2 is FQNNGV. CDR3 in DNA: TGTGCCAGCAGCTTAGTTTGGCGGGGGACAGATACGCAGTATTTT. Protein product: CASSLVWRGTDTQYF.

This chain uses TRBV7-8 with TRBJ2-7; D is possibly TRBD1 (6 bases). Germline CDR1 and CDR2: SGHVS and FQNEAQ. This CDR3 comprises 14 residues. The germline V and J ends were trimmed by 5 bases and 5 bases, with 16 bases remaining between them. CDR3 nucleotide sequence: TGTGCCAGCAGCCGTGGGACATTTTTCAACGAGCAGTACTTC. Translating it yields CASSRGTFFNEQYF.

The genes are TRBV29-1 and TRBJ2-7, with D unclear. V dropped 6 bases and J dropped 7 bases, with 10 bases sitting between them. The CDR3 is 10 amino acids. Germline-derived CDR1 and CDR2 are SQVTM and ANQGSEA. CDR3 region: CSVVLEEQYF. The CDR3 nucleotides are TGCAGCGTGGTTTTAGAAGAGCAGTACTTC.

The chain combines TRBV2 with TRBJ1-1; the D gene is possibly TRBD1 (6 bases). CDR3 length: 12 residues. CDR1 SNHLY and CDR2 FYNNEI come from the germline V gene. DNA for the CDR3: TGTCTACTGCGGGGGGCGCTTGGTGAAGCTTTCTTT. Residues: CLLRGALGEAFF.